This T cell receptor (beta chain) originates from a study of blood T cells in healthy people across ages. Study-wide points: Age advanced and TCR beta diversity per million T cells fell, roughly linearly. Since the PBMCs were unsorted, naive and antigen-experienced cells could not be conclusively compared. Both higher diversity and more naive CD4+ cells marked long-lived donors when set against aged donors.

The CDR3 consists of 14 residues. V gave up 0 bases and J gave up 5 bases; unmatched junction bases: 3. CDR1 is SGHRS and CDR2 is YFSETQ in the germline V gene. A sample-barcoded 5' primer and a J-beta primer mix were used in a second PCR of roughly 7 to 12 cycles. Every cDNA molecule bore a tag from a template-switch adaptor containing 12 random nucleotides. TCRdb passed the 5' RACE reads through MiXCR, listing each CDR3 protein once. The table records about 780,000 distinct CDR3 sequences, 35% to 60% of them present only once. Regarding this clonotype: Its antigen is unidentified.

The origin of this receptor is an elderly man in good health. The V call is TRBV5-1, the J call TRBJ2-5; TRBD2 matches at 8 bases. The sample was blood. The CDR3 DNA sequence: TGCGCCAGCAGCTTGGACGGGAGGGCGGAGACCCAGTACTTC. Protein product: CASSLDGRAETQYF.